A single sample is the source of the 2 T cell receptor beta chains below, sequenced in a study of blood T cell repertoires in COVID-19. Assay: immunoSEQ multiplex PCR; the TCRdb copy retains only in-frame clones and omits some. The data contain roughly 100,000 clones, around nine tenths of them seen just once; the ten biggest clones take up about 3%. Sequenced material: peripheral blood. The receptor source for this set is a human donor in a cohort sampled during active COVID-19.

The gene calls are TRBV4-1 and TRBJ2-3; 11 bases align to TRBD2. V lost 5 bases and J lost 0; bases outside the gene matches: 4. Germline lookup yields CDR1 MGHRA and CDR2 YSYEKL. The CDR3 has 16 residues. DNA for the CDR3: TGCGCCAGCAGCAAGAGACTAGCGGGAAGCACAGATACGCAGTATTTT. Translation gives CASSKRLAGSTDTQYF.

The chain has TRBV5-1 and TRBJ1-2, with 8 bases that match TRBD1. Looked up from germline, CDR1 is SGHRS and CDR2 is YFSETQ. CDR3 size: 13 residues. The V segment lost 4 bases and the J segment 4 bases; nucleotides outside the gene matches: 3. The CDR3 sequence: CASSPDRAYGYTF. DNA of the CDR3: TGCGCCAGCAGCCCGGACAGGGCCTATGGCTACACCTTC. Drawing the rest from reference TRBV5-1 and TRBJ1-2, the complete variable domain is KAGVTQTPRYLIKTRGQQVTLSCSPISGHRSVSWYQQTPGQGLQFLFEYFSETQRNKGNFPGRFSGRQFSNSRSEMNVSTLELGDSALYLCASSPDRAYGYTFGSGTRLTVV.